One and the same sample provided the 3 T cell receptor beta chains below, sequenced in a study of human T cells and chemical hapten exposure. Noted time point: patch test 2, 6 weeks after DPC sensitization. Treatment: therapeutic diphenylcyclopropenone sensitization with weekly scalp DPC. TCRdb recomputed calls from the RACE reads with MiXCR, one row per CDR3 protein. The repertoire consists of 75,000 to 90,000 distinct CDR3 sequences, with about 10% occurring once and the leading ten covering around 5%. Source: whole blood, taken in connection with sensitization to the hapten diphenylcyclopropenone (DPC). The receptor source for this set is a woman aged 45 to 65 with alopecia areata. Some clones in this sample may be carry-over from other donors' samples.

The sample holds a few counts of this clonotype. The rearrangement uses TRBV12-3 or TRBV12-4 and TRBJ1-6; 7 bases align to TRBD1. Trimming removed 6 bases from V and 8 bases from J; junction bases left unmatched: 7. The CDR3 contains 14 residues. The CDR3 bases are TGTGCCAGCAGAACCGGGACAGCGTATTCACCCCTCCACTTT. It encodes CASRTGTAYSPLHF.

This clonotype was picked up a small number of times. J is TRBJ2-2 and V is TRBV14; D possibly corresponds to TRBD1 (7 bases). The length of the CDR3 is 15 residues. CDR1 and CDR2 from the germline V gene are SGHDN and FVKESK. Trimming took 6 bases from V and 7 from J, leaving 18 bases between them. CDR3 amino acids: CASSPSGGLVGELFF. The CDR3 nucleotides are TGTGCCAGCAGTCCATCAGGGGGACTTGTCGGGGAGCTGTTTTTT.

This clonotype has a handful of counts. The chain uses TRBV5-1 and TRBJ1-4; a weak D match, TRBD1 (6 bases). The CDR3 runs to 15 residues. V shed 4 bases and J shed 5 bases, with 15 bases lying between them. Germline CDR1 and CDR2: SGHRS and YFSETQ. DNA for the CDR3: TGCGCCAGCAGCCCGGGGGGACAAGGAAATGAAAAACTGTTTTTT. Translation gives CASSPGGQGNEKLFF.